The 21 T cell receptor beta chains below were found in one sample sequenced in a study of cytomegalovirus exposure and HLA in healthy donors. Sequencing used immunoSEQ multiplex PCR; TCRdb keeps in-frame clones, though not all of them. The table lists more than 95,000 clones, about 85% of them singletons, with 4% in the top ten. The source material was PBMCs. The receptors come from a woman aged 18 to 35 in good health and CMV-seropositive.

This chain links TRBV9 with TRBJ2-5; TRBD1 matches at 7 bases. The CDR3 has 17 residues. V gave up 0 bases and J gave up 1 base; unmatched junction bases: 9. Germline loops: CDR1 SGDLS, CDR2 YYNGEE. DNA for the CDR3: TGTGCCAGCAGCGTAGCTTTGGACAGGCCCTTCCAAGAGACCCAGTACTTC. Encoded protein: CASSVALDRPFQETQYF.

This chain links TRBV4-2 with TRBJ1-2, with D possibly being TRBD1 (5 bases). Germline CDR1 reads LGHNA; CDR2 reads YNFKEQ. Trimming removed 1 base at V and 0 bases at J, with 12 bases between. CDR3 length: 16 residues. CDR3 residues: CASSQVAGTSNYGYTF. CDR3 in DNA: TGTGCCAGCAGCCAAGTGGCCGGGACTTCTAACTATGGCTACACCTTC.

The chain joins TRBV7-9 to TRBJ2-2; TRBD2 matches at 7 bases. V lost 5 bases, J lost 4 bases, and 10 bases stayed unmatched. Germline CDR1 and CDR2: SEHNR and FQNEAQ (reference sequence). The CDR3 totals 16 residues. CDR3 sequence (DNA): TGTGCCAGCAGCCCCCGGCAGGGCGGGAGCACCGGGGAGCTGTTTTTT. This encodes CASSPRQGGSTGELFF.

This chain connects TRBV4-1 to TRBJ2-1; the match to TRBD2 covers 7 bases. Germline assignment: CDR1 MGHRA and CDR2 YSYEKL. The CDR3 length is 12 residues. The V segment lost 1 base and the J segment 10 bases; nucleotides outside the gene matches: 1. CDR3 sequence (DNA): TGCGCCAGCAGCCAAGCCGGGAGGGAGCAGTTCTTC. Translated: CASSQAGREQFF.

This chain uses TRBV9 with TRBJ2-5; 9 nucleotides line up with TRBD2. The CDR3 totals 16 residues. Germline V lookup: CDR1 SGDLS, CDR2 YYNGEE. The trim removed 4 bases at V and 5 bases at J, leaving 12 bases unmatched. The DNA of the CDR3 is TGTGCCAGCAGCATCGGAGGCGGGGGGGCAGTCGAGACCCAGTACTTC. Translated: CASSIGGGGAVETQYF.

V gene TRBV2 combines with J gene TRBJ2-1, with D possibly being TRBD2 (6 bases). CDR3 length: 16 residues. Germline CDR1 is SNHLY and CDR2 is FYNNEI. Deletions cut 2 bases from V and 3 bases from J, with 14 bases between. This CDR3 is CASSERAGTYYNEQFF. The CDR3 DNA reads TGTGCCAGCAGTGAACGGGCGGGGACCTACTACAATGAGCAGTTCTTC.

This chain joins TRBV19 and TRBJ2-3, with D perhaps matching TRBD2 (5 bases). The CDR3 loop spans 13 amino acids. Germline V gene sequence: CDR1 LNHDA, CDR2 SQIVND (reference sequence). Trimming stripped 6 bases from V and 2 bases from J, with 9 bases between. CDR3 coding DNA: TGTGCCAGTAGCGGAGGACCCACAGATACGCAGTATTTT. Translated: CASSGGPTDTQYF.

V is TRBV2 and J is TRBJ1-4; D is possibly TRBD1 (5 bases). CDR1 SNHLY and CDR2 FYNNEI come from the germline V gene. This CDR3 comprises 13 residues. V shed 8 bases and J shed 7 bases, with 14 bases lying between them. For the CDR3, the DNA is TGTGCCAGCCGCGACAGTAGGGGTGAAAAACTGTTTTTT. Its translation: CASRDSRGEKLFF.

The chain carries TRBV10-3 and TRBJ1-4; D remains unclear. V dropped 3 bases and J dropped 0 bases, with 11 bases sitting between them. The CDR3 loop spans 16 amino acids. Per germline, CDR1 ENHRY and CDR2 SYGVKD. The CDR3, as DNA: TGTGCCATCAGTGATAACGAGGGATCAACTAATGAAAAACTGTTTTTT. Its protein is CAISDNEGSTNEKLFF.

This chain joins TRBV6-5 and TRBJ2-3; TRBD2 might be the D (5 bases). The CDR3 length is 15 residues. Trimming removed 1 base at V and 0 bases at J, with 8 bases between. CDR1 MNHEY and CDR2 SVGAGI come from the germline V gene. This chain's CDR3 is CASSYFSGSTDTQYF. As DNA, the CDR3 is TGTGCCAGCAGTTACTTCTCGGGGAGCACAGATACGCAGTATTTT.

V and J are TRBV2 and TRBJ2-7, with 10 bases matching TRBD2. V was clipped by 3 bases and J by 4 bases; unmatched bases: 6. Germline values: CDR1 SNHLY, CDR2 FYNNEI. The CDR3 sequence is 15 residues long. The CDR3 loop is CASSEWGLARYEQYF. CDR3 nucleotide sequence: TGTGCCAGCAGTGAGTGGGGACTAGCGCGATACGAGCAGTACTTC.

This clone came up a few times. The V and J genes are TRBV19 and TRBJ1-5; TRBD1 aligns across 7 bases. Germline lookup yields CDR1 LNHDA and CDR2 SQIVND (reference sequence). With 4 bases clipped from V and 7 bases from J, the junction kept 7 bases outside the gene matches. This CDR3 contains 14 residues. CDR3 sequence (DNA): TGTGCCAGTAGTACCCTGGGACAGCTCCAGCCCCAGCATTTT. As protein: CASSTLGQLQPQHF.

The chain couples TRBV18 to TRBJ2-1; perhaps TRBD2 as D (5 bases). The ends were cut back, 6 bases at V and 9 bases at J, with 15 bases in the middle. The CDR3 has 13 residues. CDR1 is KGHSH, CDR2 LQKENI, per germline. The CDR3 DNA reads TGTGCCAGCTCGACGAGGGAGATGGGTGAGCAGTTCTTC. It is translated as CASSTREMGEQFF.

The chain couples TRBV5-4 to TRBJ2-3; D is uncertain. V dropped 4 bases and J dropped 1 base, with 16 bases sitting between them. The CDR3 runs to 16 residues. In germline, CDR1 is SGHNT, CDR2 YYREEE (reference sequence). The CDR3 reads CASSLDLNAGTDTQYF. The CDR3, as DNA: TGTGCCAGCAGCCTCGACTTAAACGCGGGCACAGATACGCAGTATTTT.

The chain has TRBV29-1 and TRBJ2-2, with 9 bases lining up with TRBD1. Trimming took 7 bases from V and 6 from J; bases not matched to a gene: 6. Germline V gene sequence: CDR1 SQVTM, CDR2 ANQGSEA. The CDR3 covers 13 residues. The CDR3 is CSGGQGSPGELFF. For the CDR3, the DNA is TGCAGCGGGGGACAGGGTTCGCCCGGGGAGCTGTTTTTT.

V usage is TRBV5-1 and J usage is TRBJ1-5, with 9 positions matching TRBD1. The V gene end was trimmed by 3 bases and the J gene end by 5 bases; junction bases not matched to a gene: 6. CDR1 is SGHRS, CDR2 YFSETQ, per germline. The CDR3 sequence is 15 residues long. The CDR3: CASSWTGEIYQPQHF. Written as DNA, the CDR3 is TGCGCCAGCAGCTGGACAGGGGAAATATATCAGCCCCAGCATTTT.

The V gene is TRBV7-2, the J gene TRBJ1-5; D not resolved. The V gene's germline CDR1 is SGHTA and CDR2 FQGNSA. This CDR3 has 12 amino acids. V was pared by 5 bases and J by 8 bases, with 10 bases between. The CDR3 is CASSLGVEPQHF. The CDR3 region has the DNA TGTGCCAGCAGCCTCGGGGTGGAGCCCCAGCATTTT. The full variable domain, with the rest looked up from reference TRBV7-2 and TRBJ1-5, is GAGVSQSPSNKVTEKGKDVELRCDPISGHTALYWYRQSLGQGLEFLIYFQGNSAPDKSGLPSDRFSAERTGGSVSTLTIQRTQQEDSAVYLCASSLGVEPQHFGDGTRLSIL.

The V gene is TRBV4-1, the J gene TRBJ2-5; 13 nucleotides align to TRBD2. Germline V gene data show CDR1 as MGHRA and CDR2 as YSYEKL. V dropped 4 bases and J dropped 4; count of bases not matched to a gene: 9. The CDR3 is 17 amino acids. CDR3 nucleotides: TGCGCCAGCAGCCGTATTCCGGGACTAGCGGGGTTAGAGACCCAGTACTTC. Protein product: CASSRIPGLAGLETQYF.

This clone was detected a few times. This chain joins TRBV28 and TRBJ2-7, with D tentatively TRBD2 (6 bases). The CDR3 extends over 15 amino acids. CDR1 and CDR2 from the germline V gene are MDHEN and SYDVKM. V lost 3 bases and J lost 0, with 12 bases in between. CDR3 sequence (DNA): TGTGCCAGCAGTTTGAGACGGGAGAGCTCCTACGAGCAGTACTTC. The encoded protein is CASSLRRESSYEQYF.

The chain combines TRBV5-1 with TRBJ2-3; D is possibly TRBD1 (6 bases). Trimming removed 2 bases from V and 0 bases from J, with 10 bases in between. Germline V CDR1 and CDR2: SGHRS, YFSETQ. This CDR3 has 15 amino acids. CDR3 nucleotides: TGCGCCAGCAGCTTCGGACAGACGAGCACAGATACGCAGTATTTT. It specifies CASSFGQTSTDTQYF. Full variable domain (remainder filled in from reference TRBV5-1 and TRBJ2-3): KAGVTQTPRYLIKTRGQQVTLSCSPISGHRSVSWYQQTPGQGLQFLFEYFSETQRNKGNFPGRFSGRQFSNSRSEMNVSTLELGDSALYLCASSFGQTSTDTQYFGPGTRLTVL.

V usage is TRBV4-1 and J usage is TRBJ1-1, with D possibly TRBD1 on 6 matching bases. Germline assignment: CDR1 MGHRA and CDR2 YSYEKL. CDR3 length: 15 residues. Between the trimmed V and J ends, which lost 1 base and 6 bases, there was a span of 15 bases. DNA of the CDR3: TGCGCCAGCAGCCAAGGTGCTGGGGGCGAGTCTGAAGCTTTCTTT. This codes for CASSQGAGGESEAFF.